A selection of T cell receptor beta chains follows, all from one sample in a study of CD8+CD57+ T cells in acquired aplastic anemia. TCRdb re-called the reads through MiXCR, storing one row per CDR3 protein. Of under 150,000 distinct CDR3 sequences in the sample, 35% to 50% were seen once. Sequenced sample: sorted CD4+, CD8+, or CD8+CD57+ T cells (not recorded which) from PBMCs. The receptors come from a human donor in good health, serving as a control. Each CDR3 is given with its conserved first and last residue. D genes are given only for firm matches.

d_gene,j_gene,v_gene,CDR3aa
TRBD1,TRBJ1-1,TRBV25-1,CASKTGENTEAFF
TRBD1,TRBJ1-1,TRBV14,CASSLTGGSAEAFF
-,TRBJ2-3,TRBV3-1,CASSLAGTGSDTQYF
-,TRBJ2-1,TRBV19,CASSHTRAGPGQVDEQFF
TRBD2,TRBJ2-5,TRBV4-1,CASSQAMTSGETQETQYF
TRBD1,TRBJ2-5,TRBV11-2,CASSLRGTGTGETQYF
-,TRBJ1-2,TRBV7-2,CASSYTSGYTF
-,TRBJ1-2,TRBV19,CASSIIRGGYTF
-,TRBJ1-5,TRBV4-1,CASSRGLAQPQHF
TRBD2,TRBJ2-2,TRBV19,CASSDRPALAPELFF
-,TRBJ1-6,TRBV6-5,CASSYSNADSPLHF
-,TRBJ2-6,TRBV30,CAWTRAGSGANVLTF
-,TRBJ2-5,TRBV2,CASSFDSVQPQYF
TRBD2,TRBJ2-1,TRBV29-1,CSVGGLRLAGGNEQFF
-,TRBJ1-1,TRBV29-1,CSVGRALNTEAFF
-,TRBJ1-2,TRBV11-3,CASSSLLSSGYTF